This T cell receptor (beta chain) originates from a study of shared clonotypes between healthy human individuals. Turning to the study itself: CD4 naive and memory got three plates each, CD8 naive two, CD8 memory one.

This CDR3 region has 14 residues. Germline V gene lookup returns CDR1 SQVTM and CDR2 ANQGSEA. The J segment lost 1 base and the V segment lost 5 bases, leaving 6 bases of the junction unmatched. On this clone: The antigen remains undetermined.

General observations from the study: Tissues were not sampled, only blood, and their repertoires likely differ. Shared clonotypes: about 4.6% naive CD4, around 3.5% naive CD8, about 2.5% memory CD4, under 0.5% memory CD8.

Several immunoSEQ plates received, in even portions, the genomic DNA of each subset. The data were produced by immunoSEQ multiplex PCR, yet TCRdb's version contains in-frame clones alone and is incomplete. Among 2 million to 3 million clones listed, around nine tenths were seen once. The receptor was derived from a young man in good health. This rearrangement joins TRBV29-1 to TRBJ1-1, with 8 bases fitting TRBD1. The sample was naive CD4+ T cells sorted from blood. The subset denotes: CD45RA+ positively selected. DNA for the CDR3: TGCAGCGTTACCCGACAGGGGACGAACACTGAAGCTTTCTTT. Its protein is CSVTRQGTNTEAFF.